The next 2 T cell receptor beta chains were all read from a single sample in a study of blood T cell repertoires in COVID-19. Using immunoSEQ multiplex PCR, the repertoire was profiled, and TCRdb retains in-frame clones only, with some absent. The sample shows 200,000 to 250,000 clones, 84% of them seen only once. Sequencing was carried out using peripheral blood. The receptors derive from a woman aged 55-70 years who had recovered from COVID-19.

The chain links TRBV7-2 to TRBJ2-7, with a weak D call TRBD2 (6 bases). This CDR3 is 14 amino acids long. The germline V and J ends were trimmed by 6 bases and 0 bases, with 12 bases remaining between them. Germline V gene data show CDR1 as SGHTA and CDR2 as FQGNSA. CDR3 bases: TGTGCCAGCAGAACCGGGACTTACTCCTACGAGCAGTACTTC. Protein: CASRTGTYSYEQYF.

The genes are TRBV7-9 and TRBJ1-1, with D maybe TRBD1 (6 bases). Looked up from germline, CDR1 is SEHNR and CDR2 is FQNEAQ (reference sequence). Trimming shortened V by 4 bases and J by 0 bases, and 15 bases separated the two germline ends. The CDR3 has 16 amino acids. The CDR3 spells CASSSNRAGVNTEAFF. CDR3 bases: TGTGCCAGCAGCTCCAACAGGGCAGGAGTGAACACTGAAGCTTTCTTT. Variable domain in full (rest from reference TRBV7-9 and TRBJ1-1): DTGVSQNPRHKITKRGQNVTFRCDPISEHNRLYWYRQTLGQGPEFLTYFQNEAQLEKSRLLSDRFSAERPKGSFSTLEIQRTEQGDSAMYLCASSSNRAGVNTEAFFGQGTRLTVV.